This note documents a single T cell receptor (beta chain) sequence. A junction boundary mismatches the germline segment, possibly from a read error. This sample stems from a study of blood T cell repertoires in COVID-19. The participants were between about 18 and 90 years old and came from under 25 US areas. This CDR3 region has 15 residues. Germline V CDR1 and CDR2: SEHNR, FQNEAQ (reference sequence). The assay was immunoSEQ multiplex PCR, and TCRdb's table has in-frame clones only and misses some. The sample shows about 430,000 clones, approximately 87% of them seen only once. J is TRBJ1-1 and V is TRBV7-9, with 8 nucleotides matching TRBD1. Material for sequencing was PBMCs or T cells enriched from blood (not recorded which). The clonotype comes from a woman aged 30 to 39 with acute COVID-19. CDR3 in DNA: TGTGCCAGCAGCCTAGCGGACAGGGTGGGTACTGAAGCTTTCTTT. It codes for CASSLADRVGTEAFF.